This TCR beta chain comes out of a study of blood T cell repertoires in COVID-19. Study-level background: Whether acute or convalescent, the COVID-19 samples came from the United States, Italy and Spain.

This clone occurred a few times. Under the authors' procedure: Amplification with reference gene primers provided the estimates of nucleated cell counts. Using immunoSEQ multiplex PCR, the repertoire was profiled, and TCRdb retains in-frame clones only, with some absent. That table supplies the V and J calls and clone size; D and trimming were determined from the DNA. The table has over 200,000 clones, approximately 80% seen once. This CDR3 is 14 amino acids long. The junction had 8 bases not matched to a gene; V was cut back by 6 bases and J by 4 bases. CDR1 SEHNR and CDR2 FQNEAQ come from the germline V gene (reference sequence).

The TCR originated in a man in his forties or fifties with acute or convalescent COVID-19. The sequencing input was peripheral blood. V usage is TRBV7-9 and J usage is TRBJ1-2; 7 bases match TRBD1. Written as DNA, the CDR3 is TGTGCCAGCAGTCAACAGGGGACGGTCTATGGCTACACCTTC. Translating gives CASSQQGTVYGYTF.